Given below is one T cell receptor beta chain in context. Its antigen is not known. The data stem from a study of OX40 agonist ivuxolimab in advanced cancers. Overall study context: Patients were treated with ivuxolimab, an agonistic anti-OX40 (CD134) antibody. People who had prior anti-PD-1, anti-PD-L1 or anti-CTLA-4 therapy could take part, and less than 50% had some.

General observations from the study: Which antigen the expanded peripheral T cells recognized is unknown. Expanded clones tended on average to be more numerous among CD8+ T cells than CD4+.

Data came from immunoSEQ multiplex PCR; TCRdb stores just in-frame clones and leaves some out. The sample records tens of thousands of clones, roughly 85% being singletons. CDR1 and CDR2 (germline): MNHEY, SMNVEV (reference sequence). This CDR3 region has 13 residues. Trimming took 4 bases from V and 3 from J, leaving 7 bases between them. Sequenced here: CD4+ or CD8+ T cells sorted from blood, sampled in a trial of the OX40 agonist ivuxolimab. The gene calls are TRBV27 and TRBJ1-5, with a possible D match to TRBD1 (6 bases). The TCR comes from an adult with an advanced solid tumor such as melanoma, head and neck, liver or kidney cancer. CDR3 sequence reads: CASSWTVNQPQHF. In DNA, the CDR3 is TGTGCCAGCAGTTGGACAGTCAATCAGCCCCAGCATTTT.